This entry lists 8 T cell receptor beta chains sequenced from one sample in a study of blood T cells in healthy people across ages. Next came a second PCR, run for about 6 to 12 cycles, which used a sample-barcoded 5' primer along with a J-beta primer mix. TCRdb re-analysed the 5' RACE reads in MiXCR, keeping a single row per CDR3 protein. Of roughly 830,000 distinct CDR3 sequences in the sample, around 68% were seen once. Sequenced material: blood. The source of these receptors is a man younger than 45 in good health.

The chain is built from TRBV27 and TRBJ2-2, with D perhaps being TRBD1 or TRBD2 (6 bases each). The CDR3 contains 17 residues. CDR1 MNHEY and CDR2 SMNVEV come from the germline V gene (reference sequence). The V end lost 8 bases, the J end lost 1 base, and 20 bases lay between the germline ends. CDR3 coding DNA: TGTGCCAGCGGCATTTGGGTAGGGGGGTTGAACACCGGGGAGCTGTTTTTT. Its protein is CASGIWVGGLNTGELFF.

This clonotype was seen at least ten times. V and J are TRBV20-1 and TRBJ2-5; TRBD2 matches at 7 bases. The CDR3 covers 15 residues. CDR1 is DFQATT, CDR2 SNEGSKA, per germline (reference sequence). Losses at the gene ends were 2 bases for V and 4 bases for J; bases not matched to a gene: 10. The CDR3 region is CSARWGGILGETQYF. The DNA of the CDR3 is TGCAGTGCTAGATGGGGGGGAATCTTAGGAGAGACCCAGTACTTC.

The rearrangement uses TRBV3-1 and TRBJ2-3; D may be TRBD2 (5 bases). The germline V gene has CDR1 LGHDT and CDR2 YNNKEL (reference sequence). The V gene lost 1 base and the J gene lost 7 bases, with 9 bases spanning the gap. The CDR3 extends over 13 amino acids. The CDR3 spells CASSQVPSNTQYF. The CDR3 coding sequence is TGTGCCAGCAGCCAAGTCCCTAGCAATACGCAGTATTTT.

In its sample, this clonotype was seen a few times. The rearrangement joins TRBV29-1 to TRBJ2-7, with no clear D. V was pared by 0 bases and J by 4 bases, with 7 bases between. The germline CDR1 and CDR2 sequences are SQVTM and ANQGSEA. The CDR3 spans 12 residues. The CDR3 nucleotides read TGCAGCGTTGAAGATAACAAGTACGAGCAGTACTTC. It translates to CSVEDNKYEQYF.

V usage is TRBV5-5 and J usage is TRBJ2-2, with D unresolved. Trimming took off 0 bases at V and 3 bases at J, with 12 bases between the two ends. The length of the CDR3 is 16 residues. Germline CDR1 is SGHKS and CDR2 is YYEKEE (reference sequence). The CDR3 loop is CASSLGFSTDTGELFF. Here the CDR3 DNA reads TGTGCCAGCAGCTTGGGATTTTCGACGGACACCGGGGAGCTGTTTTTT.

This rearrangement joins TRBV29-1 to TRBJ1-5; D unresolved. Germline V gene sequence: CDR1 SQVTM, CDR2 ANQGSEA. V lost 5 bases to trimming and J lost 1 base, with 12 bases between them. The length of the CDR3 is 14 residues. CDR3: CSVTGEGSNQPQHF. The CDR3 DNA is TGCAGCGTTACCGGGGAGGGAAGCAATCAGCCCCAGCATTTT.

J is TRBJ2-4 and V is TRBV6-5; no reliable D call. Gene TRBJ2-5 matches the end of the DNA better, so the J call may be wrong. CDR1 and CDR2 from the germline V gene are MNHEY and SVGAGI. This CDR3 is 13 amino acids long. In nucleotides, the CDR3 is TGTGCCAGTACCCCCCGCAGAATAGAGACCCAGTACTTC. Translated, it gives CASTPRRIETQYF.

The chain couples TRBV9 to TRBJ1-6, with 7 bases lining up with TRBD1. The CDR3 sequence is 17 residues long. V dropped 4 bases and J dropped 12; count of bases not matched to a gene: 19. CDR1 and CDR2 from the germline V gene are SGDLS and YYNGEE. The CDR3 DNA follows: TGTGCCAGCAGCCCTATGCAGGGGGGTCTTTCCGGAGAACCCCTCCACTTT. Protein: CASSPMQGGLSGEPLHF.